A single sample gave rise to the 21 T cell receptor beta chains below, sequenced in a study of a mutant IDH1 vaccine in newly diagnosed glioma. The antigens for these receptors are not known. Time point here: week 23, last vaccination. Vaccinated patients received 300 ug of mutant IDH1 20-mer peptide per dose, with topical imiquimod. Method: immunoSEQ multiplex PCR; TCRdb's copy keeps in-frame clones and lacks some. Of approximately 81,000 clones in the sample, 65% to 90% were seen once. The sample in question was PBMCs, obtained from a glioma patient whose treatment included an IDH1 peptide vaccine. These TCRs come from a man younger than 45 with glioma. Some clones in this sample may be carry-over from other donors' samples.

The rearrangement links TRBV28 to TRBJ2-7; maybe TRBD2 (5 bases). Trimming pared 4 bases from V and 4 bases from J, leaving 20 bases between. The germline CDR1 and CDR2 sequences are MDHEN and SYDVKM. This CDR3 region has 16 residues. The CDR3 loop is CASSSGGSRFLYEQYF. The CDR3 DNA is TGTGCCAGCAGTTCAGGAGGCAGCCGCTTTTTATACGAGCAGTACTTC.

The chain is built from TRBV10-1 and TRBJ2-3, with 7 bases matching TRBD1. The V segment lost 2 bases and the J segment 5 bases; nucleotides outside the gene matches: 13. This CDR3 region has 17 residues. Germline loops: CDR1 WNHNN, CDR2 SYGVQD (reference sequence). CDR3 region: CASSENLERGRGDTQYF. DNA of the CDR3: TGCGCCAGCAGTGAGAACTTGGAGAGGGGGCGAGGAGATACGCAGTATTTT.

CDR3 in DNA: TGTGCCAGCAGCTTAGTGTCCTCTGGGGCCAACGTCCTGACTTTC. Amino acid sequence: CASSLVSSGANVLTF. This chain links TRBV7-9 with TRBJ2-6; D gene ambiguous. Trimming removed 1 base at V and 0 bases at J, with 4 bases between. Germline V gene data show CDR1 as SEHNR and CDR2 as FQNEAQ (reference sequence). CDR3 size: 15 residues.

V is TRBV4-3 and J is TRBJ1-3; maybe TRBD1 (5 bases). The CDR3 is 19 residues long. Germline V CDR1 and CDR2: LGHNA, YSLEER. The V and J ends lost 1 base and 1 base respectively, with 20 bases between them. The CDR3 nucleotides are TGCGCCAGCAGCCAAGCGTGGAGGGGAGGTATTTTATCTGGAAACACCATATATTTT. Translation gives CASSQAWRGGILSGNTIYF.

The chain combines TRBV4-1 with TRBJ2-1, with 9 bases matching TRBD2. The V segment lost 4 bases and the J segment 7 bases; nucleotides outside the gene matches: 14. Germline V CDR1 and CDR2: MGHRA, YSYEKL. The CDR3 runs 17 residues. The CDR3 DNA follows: TGCGCCAGCAGCCCCCCTACGTGGCGGGGGGGCGTGAATGAGCAGTTCTTC. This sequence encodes CASSPPTWRGGVNEQFF.

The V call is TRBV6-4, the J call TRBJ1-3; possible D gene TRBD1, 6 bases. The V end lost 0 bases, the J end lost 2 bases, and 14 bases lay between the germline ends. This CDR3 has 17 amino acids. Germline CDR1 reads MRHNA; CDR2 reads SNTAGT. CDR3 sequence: CASSDSRTVKTGNTIYF. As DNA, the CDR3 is TGTGCCAGCAGTGACTCTAGGACAGTAAAAACTGGAAACACCATATATTTT.

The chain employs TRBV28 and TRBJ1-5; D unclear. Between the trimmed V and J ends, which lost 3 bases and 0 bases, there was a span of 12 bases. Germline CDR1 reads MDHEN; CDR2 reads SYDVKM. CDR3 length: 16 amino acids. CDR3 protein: CASSFPQVLSNQPQHF. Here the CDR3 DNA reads TGTGCCAGCAGTTTTCCGCAGGTTCTTAGCAATCAGCCCCAGCATTTT.

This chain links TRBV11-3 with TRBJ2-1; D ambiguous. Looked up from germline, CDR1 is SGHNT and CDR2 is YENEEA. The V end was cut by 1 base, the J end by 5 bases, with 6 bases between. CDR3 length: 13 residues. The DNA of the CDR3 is TGTGCCAGCAGCTTAGGCCGTAACAATGAGCAGTTCTTC. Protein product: CASSLGRNNEQFF.

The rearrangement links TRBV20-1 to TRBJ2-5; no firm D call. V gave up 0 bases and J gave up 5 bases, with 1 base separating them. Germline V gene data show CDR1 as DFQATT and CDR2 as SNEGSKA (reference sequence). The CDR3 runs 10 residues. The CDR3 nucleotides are TGCAGTGCTAGAGAGGAGACCCAGTACTTC. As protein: CSAREETQYF.

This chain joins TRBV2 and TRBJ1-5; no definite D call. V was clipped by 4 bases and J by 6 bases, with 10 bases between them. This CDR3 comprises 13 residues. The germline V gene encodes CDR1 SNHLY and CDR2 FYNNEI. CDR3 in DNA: TGTGCCAGCAGTGTGGCAGGTGGTCAGCCCCAGCATTTT. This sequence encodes CASSVAGGQPQHF.

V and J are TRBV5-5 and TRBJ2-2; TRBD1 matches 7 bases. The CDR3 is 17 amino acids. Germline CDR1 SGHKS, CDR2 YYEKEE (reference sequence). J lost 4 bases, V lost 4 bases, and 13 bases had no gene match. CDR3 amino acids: CASSVHPDRAFTGELFF. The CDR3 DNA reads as TGTGCCAGCAGCGTTCATCCCGACAGGGCCTTCACCGGGGAGCTGTTTTTT.

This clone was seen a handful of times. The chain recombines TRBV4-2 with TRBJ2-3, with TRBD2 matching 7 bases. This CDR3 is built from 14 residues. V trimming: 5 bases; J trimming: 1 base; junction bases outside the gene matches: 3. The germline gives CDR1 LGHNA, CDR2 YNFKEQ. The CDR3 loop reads CASSGAGGTDTQYF. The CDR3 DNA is TGTGCCAGCAGCGGGGCGGGGGGCACAGATACGCAGTATTTT.

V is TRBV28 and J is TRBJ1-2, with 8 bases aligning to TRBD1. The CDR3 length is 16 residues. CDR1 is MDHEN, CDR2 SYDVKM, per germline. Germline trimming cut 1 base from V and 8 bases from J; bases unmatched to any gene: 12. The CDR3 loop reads CASSLSLSGGARGYTF. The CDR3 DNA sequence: TGTGCCAGCAGTTTATCTCTTTCAGGGGGCGCTCGGGGCTACACCTTC.

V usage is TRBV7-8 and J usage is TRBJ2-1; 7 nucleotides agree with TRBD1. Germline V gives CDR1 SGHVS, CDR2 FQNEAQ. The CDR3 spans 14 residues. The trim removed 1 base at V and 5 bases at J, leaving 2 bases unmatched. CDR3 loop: CASSLGDRDNEQFF. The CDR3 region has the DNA TGTGCCAGCAGCTTAGGTGACAGGGACAATGAGCAGTTCTTC.

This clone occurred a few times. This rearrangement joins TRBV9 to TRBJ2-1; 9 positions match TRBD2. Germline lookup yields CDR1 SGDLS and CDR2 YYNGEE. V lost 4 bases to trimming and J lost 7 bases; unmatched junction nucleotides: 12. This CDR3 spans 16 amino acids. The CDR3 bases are TGTGCCAGCAGCTCCGGGGGCGGGAGGGCCGGGAATGAGCAGTTCTTC. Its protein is CASSSGGGRAGNEQFF.

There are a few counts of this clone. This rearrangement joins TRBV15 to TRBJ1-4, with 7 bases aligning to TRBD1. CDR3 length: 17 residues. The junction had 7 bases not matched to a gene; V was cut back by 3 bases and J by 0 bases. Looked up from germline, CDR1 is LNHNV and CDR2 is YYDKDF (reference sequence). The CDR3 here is CATSRPGQITTNEKLFF. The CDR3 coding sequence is TGTGCCACCAGCAGGCCGGGACAGATTACAACTAATGAAAAACTGTTTTTT.

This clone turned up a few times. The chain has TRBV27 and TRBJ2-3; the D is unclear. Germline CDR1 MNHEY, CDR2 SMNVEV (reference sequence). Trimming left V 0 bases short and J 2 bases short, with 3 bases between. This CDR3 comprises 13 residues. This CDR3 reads CASSLSYTDTQYF. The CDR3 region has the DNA TGTGCCAGCAGTTTATCCTACACAGATACGCAGTATTTT.

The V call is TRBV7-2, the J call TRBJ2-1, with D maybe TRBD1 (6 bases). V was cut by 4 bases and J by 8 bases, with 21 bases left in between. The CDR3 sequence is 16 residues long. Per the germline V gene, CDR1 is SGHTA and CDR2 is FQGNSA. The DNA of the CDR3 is TGTGCCAGCAGCTCTAGGGTCAGACGAGGGGGAGATGAGCAGTTCTTC. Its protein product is CASSSRVRRGGDEQFF.

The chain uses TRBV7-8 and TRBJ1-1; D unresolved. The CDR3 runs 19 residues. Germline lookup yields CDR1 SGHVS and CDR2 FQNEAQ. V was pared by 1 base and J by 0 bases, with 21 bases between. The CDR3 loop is CASSLDPLLGGRMNTEAFF. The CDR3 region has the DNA TGTGCCAGCAGCTTAGATCCTCTCTTGGGAGGGCGGATGAACACTGAAGCTTTCTTT.

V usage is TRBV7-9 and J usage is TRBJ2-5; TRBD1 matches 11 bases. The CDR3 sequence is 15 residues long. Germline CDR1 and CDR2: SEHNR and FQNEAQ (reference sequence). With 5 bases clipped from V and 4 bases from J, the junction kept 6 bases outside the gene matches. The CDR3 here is CASSPGQGVRETQYF. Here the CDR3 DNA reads TGTGCCAGCAGCCCGGGACAGGGGGTCCGAGAGACCCAGTACTTC.

The CDR3 here is CASRGEGAYGANVLTF. CDR3 nucleotides: TGTGCCAGCAGGGGGGAGGGGGCGTATGGGGCCAACGTCCTGACTTTC. The chain carries TRBV6-6 and TRBJ2-6; the D call may be TRBD1 or TRBD2 (7 bases each). V lost 6 bases to trimming and J lost 3 bases, with 15 bases between them. CDR3 size: 16 residues. Germline V gene sequence: CDR1 MNHNY, CDR2 SVGAGI (reference sequence).